This T cell receptor (beta chain) was captured by sequencing in a study of cytomegalovirus exposure and HLA in healthy donors. Study-wide results and caveats: Later analysis identified a missense DCLRE1C variant that was linked to TCR beta V- and J-gene trimming.

Primers for the PCR totalled 60 Vbeta and 13 Jbeta. Sequencing was performed with immunoSEQ multiplex PCR; in TCRdb, only in-frame clones are kept and a portion is missing. The sample consists of tens of thousands of clones, roughly three quarters of them appearing once. The germline gives CDR1 MGHRA, CDR2 YSYEKL. The CDR3 runs 17 residues. The V segment lost 0 bases and the J segment 0 bases; nucleotides outside the gene matches: 4. This clone was counted between two and nine times. Its target is unknown. This sample also contains other DNA sequences that code for the same CDR3. The chain recombines TRBV4-1 with TRBJ2-1; 8 positions match TRBD2. The sequencing input was PBMCs. The receptor's source is a woman in her forties or fifties in good health and CMV-seropositive. The CDR3 coding sequence is TGCGCCAGCAGCCAAGATGGGAGCGGGAGCTCCTACAATGAGCAGTTCTTC. Translating gives CASSQDGSGSSYNEQFF.